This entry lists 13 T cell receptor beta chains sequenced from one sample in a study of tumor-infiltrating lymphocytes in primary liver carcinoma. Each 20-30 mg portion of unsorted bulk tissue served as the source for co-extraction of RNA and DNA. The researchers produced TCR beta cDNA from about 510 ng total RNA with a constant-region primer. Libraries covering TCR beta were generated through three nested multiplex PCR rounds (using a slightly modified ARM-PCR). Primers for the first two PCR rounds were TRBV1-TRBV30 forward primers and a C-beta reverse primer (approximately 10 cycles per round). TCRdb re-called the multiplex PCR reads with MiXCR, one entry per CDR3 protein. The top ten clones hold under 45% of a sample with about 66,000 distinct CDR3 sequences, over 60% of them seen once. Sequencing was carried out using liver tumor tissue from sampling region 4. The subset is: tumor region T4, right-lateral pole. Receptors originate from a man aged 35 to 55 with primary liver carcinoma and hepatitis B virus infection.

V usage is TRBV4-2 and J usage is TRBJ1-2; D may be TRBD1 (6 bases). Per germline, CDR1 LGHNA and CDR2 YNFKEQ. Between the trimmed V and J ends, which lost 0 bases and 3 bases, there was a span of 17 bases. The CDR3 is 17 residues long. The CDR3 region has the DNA TGTGCCAGCAGCCAAGAAACCGCCCAGGGGCCTGACTATGGCTACACCTTC. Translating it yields CASSQETAQGPDYGYTF.

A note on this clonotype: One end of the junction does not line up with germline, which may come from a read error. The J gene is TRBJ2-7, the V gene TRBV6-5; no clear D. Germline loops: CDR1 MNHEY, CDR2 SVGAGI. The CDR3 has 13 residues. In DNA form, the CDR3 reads TGTGTCAGCAGTTACTCTCGTAACTACGAGCAGTACTTC. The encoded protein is CVSSYSRNYEQYF.

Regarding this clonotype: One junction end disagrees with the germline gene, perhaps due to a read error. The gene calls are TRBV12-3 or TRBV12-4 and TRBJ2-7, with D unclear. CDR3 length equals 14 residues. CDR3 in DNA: TGTGCCAGCAGTTCGTGGGCCGACTTGTCCGAGCAGTATTTC. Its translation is CASSSWADLSEQYF.

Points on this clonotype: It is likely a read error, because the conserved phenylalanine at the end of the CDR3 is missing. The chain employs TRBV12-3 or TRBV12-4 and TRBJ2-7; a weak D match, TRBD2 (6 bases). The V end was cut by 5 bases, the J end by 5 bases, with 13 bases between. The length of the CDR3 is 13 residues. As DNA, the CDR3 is TGTGCCAGCAGTCTCGGGACTGAGGACGAGCAGTACTAC. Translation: CASSLGTEDEQYY.

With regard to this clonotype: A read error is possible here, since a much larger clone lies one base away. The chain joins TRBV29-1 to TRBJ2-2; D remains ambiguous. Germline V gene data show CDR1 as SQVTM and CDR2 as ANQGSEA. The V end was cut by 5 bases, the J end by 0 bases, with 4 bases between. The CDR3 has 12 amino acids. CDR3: CSVTTNTGELFF. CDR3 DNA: TGCAGCGTTACAACGAACACCGGGGAGCTGTTTTTT.

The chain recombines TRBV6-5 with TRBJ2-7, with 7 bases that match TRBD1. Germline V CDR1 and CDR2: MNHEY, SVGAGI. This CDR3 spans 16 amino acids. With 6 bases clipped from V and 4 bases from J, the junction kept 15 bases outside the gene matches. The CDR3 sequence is CASRPGQAAYFYEQYF. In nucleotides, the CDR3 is TGTGCCAGCAGACCTGGACAGGCAGCATACTTTTACGAGCAGTACTTC.

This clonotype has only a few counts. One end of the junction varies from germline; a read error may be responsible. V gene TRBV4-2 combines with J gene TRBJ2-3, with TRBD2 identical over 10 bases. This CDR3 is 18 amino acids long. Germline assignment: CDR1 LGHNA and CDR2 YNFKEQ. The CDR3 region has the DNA TGTGCCAGCAGACAAGTTGAGGGTGGTAGCGGGGGGACAGATACGCAGTATTTT. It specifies CASRQVEGGSGGTDTQYF.

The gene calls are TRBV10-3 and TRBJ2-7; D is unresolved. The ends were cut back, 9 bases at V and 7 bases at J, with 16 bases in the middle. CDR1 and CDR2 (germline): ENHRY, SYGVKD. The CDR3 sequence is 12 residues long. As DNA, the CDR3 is TGTGCCATGAATGACGCCGGGCAAGAGCAGTACTTC. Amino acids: CAMNDAGQEQYF.

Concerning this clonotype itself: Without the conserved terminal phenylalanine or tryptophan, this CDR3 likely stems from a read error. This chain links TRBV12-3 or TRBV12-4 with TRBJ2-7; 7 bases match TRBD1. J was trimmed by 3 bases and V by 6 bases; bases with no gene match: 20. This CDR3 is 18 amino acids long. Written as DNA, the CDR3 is TGTGCCAGCAGCTCAATGGGACAGAGGCTATCTCCCTACTACGAGCAGTACTCC. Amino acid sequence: CASSSMGQRLSPYYEQYS.

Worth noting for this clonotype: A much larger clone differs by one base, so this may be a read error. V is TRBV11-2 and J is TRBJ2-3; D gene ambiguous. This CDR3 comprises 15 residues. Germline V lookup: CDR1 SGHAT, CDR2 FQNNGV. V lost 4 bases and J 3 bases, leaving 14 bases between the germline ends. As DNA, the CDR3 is TGTGCCAGCAGCTATAGCAGGAGATTTACAGATACGCAGTATTTT. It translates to CASSYSRRFTDTQYF.

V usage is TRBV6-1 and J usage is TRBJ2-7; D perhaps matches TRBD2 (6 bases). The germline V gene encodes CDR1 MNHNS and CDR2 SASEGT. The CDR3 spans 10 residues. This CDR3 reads CFSGSYEQYF. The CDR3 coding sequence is TGTTTCAGCGGGTCCTACGAGCAGTACTTC.

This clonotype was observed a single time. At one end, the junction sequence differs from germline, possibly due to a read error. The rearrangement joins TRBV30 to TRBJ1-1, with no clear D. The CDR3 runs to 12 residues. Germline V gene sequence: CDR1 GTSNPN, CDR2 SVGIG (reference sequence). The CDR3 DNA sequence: TGTGCCTGGGACCTGGAAGGCACTGAATCTTTCTTT. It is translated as CAWDLEGTESFF.

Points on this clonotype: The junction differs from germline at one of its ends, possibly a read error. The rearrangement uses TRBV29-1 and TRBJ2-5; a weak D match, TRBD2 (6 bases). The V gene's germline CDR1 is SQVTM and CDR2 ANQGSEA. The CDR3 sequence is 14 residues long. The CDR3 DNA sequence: TGCAGAGTTGCGGACGGGGCCCGTCGGGAGACTCAGTACTTC. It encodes CRVADGARRETQYF. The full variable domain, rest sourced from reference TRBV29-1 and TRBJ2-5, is SAVISQKPSRDICQRGTSLTIQCQVDSQVTMMFWYRQQPGQSLTLIATANQGSEATYESGFVIDKFPISRPNLTFSTLTVSNMSPEDSSIYLCRVADGARRETQYFGPGTRLLVL.